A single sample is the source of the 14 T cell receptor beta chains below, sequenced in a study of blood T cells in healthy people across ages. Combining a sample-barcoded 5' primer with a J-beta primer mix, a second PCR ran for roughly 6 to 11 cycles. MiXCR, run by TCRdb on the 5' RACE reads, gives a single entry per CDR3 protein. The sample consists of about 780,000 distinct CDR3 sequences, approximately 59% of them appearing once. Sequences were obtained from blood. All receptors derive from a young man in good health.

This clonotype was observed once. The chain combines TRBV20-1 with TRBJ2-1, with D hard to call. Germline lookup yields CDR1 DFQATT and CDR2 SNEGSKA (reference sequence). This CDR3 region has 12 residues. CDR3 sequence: CSVYADYNEQFF. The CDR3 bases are TGCAGCGTCTACGCAGATTACAATGAGCAGTTCTTC.

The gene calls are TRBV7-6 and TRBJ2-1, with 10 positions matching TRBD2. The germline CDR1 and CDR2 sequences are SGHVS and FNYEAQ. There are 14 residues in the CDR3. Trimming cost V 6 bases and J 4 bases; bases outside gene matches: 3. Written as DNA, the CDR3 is TGTGCCAGCAGTCAACTAGCGGGATACAATGAGCAGTTCTTC. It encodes CASSQLAGYNEQFF. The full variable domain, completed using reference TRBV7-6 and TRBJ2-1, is GAGVSQSPRYKVTKRGQDVALRCDPISGHVSLYWYRQALGQGPEFLTYFNYEAQQDKSGLPNDRFSAERPEGSISTLTIQRTEQRDSAMYRCASSQLAGYNEQFFGPGTRLTVL.

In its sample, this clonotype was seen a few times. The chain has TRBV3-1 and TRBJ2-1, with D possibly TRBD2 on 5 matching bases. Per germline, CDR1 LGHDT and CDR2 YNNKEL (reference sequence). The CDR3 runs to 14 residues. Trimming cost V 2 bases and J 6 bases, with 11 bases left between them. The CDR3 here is CASSQSASSNEQFF. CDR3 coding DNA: TGTGCCAGCAGCCAAAGTGCTAGCTCCAATGAGCAGTTCTTC.

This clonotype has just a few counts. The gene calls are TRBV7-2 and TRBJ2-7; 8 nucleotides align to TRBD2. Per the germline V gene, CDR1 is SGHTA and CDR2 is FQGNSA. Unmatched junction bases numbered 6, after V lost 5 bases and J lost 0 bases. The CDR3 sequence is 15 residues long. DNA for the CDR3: TGTGCCAGCAGCCCCGGGGGGGCCGGCTCCTACGAGCAGTACTTC. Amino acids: CASSPGGAGSYEQYF.

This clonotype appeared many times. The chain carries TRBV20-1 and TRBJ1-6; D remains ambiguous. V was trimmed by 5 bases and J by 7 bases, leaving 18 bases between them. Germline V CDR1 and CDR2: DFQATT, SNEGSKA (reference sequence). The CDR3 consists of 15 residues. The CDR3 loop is CSAGVFGDMNSPLHF. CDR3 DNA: TGCAGTGCTGGGGTTTTCGGGGATATGAATTCACCCCTCCACTTT.

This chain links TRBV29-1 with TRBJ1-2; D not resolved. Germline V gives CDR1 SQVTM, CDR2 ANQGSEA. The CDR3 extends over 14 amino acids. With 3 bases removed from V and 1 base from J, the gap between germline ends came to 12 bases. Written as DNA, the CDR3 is TGCAGCGTTGACTCTCTGGTACTTAACTATGGCTACACCTTC. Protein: CSVDSLVLNYGYTF.

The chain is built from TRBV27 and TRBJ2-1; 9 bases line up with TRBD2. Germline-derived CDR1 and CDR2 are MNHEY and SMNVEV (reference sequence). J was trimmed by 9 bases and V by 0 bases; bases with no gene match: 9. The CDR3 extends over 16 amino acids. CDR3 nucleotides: TGTGCCAGCAGTTTATCTTCCCCCGGACTAGCGAGTGAGCAGTTCTTC. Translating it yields CASSLSSPGLASEQFF.

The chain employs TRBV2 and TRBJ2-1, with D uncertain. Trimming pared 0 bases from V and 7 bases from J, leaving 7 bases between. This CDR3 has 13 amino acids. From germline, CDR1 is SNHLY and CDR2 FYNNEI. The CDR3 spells CASSEADRNEQFF. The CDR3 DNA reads TGTGCCAGCAGTGAAGCGGATAGAAATGAGCAGTTCTTC.

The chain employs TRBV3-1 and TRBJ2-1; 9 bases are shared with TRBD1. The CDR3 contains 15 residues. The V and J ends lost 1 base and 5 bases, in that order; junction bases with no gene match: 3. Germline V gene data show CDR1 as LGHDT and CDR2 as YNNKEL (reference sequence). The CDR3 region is CASSQGDRANNEQFF. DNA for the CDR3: TGTGCCAGCAGCCAAGGGGACAGGGCGAACAATGAGCAGTTCTTC.

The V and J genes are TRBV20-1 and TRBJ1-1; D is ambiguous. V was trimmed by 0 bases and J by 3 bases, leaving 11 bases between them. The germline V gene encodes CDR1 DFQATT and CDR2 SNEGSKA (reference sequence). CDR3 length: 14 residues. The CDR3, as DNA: TGCAGTGCTAGAGATCCTGAACATTACACTGAAGCTTTCTTT. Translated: CSARDPEHYTEAFF.

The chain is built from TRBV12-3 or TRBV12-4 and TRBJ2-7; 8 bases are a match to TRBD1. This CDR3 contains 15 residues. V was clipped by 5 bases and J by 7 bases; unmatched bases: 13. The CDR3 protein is CASSNHRGNLREQYF. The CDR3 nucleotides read TGTGCCAGCAGTAATCACAGGGGGAACCTGCGGGAGCAGTACTTC.

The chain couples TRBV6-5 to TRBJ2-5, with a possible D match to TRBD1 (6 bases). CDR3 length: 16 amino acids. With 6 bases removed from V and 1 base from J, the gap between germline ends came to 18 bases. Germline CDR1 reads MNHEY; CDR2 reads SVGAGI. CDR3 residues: CASSQTGSRGQETQYF. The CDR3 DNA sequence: TGTGCCAGCAGCCAAACAGGGTCCAGGGGCCAAGAGACCCAGTACTTC.

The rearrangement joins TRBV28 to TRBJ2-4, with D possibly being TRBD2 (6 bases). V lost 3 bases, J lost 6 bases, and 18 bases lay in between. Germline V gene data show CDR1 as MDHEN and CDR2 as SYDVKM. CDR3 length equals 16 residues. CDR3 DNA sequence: TGTGCCAGCAGTTTCCCCTTGACTAGTACTGGAAACATTCAGTACTTC. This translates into CASSFPLTSTGNIQYF.

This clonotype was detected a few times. The CDR3 is CASSLERGNTDTQYF. CDR3 in DNA: TGCGCCAGCAGCCTGGAGAGGGGAAACACAGATACGCAGTATTTT. The V gene is TRBV5-1, the J gene TRBJ2-3; D may match TRBD1 or TRBD2 (5 bases each). Germline V CDR1 and CDR2: SGHRS, YFSETQ. V lost 4 bases and J lost 2, with 14 bases in between. The CDR3 is made up of 15 amino acids.